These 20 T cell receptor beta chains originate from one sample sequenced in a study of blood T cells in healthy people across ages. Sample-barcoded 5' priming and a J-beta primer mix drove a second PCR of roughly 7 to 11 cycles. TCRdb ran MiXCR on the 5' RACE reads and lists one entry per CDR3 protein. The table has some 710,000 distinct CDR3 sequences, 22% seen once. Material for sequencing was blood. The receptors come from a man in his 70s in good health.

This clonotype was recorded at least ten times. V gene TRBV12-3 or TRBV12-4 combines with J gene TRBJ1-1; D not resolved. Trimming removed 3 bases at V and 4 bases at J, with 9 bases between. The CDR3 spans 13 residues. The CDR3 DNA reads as TGTGCCAGCAGTTTGTCGGCAGCCACTGAAGCTTTCTTT. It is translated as CASSLSAATEAFF.

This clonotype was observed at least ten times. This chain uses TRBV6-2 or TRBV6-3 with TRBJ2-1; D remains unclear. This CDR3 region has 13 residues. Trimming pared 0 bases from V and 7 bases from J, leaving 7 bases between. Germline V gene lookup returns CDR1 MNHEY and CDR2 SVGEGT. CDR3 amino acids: CASSYSRQNEQFF. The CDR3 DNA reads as TGTGCCAGCAGTTACTCTCGGCAAAATGAGCAGTTCTTC.

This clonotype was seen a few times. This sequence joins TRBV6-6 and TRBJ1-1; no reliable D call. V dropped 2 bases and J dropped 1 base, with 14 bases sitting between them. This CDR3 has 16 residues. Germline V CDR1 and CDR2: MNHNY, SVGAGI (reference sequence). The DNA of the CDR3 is TGTGCCAGCAGTTACCTCCGAGGGTATGGGAACACTGAAGCTTTCTTT. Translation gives CASSYLRGYGNTEAFF.

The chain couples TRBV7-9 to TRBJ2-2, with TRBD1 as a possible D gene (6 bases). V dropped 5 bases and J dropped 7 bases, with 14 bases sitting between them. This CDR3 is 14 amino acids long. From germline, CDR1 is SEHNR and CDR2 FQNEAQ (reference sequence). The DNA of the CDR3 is TGTGCCAGCAGCCTAAACACAGGGCTCGGGGAGCTGTTTTTT. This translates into CASSLNTGLGELFF.

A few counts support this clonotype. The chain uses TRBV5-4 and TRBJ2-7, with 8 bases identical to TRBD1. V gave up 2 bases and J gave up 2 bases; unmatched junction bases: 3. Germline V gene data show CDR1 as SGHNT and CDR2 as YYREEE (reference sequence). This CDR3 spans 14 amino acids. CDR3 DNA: TGTGCCAGCAGCTTCGGACAGGGACCCTACGAGCAGTACTTC. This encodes CASSFGQGPYEQYF.

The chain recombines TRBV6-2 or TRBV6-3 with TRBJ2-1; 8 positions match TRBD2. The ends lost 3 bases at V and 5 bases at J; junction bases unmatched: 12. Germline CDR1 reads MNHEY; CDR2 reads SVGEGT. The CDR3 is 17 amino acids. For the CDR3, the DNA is TGTGCCAGCAGTTATCAAGTCGGGAGGGGAATTAACAATGAGCAGTTCTTC. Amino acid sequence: CASSYQVGRGINNEQFF.

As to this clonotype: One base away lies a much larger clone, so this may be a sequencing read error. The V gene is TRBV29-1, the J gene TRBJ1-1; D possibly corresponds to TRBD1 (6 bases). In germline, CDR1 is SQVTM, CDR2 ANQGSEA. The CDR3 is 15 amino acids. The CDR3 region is CGDSPQGVGNTEAFF. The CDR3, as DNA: TGCGGCGACAGCCCACAGGGAGTGGGGAACACTGAAGCTTTCTTT.

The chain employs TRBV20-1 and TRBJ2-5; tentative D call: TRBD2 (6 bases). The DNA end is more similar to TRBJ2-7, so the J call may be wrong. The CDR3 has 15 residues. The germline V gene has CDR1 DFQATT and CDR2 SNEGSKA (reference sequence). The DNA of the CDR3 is TGCAGTGTTTCAGGCCGGGACTCTCTTTCCTACGAGCAGTACTTC. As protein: CSVSGRDSLSYEQYF.

The DNA for the CDR3 is TGTGCCAGCAGCCTCTTGGGGCGGACGCAGTATTTT. Translated: CASSLLGRTQYF. The rearrangement links TRBV11-2 to TRBJ2-3; TRBD1 might be the D (5 bases). V gave up 5 bases and J gave up 9 bases, with 12 bases separating them. Germline V gene lookup returns CDR1 SGHAT and CDR2 FQNNGV. The CDR3 is made up of 12 amino acids.

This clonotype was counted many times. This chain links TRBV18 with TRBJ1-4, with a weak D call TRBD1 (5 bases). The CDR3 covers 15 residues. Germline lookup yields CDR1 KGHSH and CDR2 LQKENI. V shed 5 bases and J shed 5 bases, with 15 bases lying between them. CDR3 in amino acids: CASSKGTGSNEKLFF. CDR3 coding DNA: TGTGCCAGCTCAAAAGGGACGGGATCCAATGAAAAACTGTTTTTT.

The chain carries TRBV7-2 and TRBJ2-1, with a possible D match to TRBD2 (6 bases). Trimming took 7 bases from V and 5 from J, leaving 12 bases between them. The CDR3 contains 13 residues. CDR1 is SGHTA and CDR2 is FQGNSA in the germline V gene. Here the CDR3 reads CASNRAGNNEQFF. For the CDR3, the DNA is TGTGCCAGCAACCGGGCGGGGAACAATGAGCAGTTCTTC. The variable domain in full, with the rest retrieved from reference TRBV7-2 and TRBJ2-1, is GAGVSQSPSNKVTEKGKDVELRCDPISGHTALYWYRQSLGQGLEFLIYFQGNSAPDKSGLPSDRFSAERTGGSVSTLTIQRTQQEDSAVYLCASNRAGNNEQFFGPGTRLTVL.

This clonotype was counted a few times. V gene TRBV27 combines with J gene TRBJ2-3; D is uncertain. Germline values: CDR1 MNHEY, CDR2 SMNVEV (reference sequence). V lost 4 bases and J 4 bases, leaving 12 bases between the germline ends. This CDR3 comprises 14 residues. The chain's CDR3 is CASSSNPAPDTQYF. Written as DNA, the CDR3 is TGTGCCAGCAGTTCGAACCCTGCACCAGATACGCAGTATTTT.

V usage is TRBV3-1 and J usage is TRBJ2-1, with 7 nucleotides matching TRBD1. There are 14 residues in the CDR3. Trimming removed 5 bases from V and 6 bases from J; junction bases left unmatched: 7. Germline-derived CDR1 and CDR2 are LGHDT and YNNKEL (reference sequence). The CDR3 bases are TGTGCCAGCAGCAAACCGACAGGGACCAATGAGCAGTTCTTC. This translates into CASSKPTGTNEQFF.

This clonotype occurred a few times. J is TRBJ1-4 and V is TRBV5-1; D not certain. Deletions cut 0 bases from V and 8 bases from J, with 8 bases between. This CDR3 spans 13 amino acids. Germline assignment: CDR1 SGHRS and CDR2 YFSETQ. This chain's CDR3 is CASSLESSEKLFF. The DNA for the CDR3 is TGCGCCAGCAGCTTGGAAAGTTCCGAAAAACTGTTTTTT. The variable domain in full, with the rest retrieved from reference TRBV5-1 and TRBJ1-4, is KAGVTQTPRYLIKTRGQQVTLSCSPISGHRSVSWYQQTPGQGLQFLFEYFSETQRNKGNFPGRFSGRQFSNSRSEMNVSTLELGDSALYLCASSLESSEKLFFGSGTQLSVL.

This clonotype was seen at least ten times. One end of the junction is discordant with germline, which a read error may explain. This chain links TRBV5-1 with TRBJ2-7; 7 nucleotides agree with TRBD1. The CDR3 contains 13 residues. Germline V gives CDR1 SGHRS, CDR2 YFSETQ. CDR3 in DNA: TGTGCCAGCAGTTCGGGACAGTCCTACGAGCAGTACTTC. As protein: CASSSGQSYEQYF. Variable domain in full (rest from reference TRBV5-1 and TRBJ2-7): KAGVTQTPRYLIKTRGQQVTLSCSPISGHRSVSWYQQTPGQGLQFLFEYFSETQRNKGNFPGRFSGRQFSNSRSEMNVSTLELGDSALYLCASSSGQSYEQYFGPGTRLTVT.

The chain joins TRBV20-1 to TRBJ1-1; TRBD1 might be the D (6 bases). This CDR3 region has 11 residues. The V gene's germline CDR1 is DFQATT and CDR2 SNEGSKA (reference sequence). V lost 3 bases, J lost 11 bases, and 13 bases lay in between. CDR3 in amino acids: CSARGQGLAFF. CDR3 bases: TGCAGTGCTAGGGGGCAGGGGCTGGCTTTCTTT.

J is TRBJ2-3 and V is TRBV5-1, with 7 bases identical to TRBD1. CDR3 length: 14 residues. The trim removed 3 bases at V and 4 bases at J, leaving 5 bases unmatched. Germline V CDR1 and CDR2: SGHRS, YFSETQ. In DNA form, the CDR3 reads TGCGCCAGCAGCTCTAGACAGGGACCAGATACGCAGTATTTT. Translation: CASSSRQGPDTQYF.

CDR3 region: CAISDGLAGHNEQFF. The CDR3 region has the DNA TGTGCCATCAGTGATGGGCTAGCGGGGCACAATGAGCAGTTCTTC. The chain links TRBV10-3 to TRBJ2-1; 9 bases agree with TRBD2. This CDR3 has 15 residues. V lost 3 bases, J lost 5 bases, and 5 bases stayed unmatched. CDR1 and CDR2 (germline): ENHRY, SYGVKD.

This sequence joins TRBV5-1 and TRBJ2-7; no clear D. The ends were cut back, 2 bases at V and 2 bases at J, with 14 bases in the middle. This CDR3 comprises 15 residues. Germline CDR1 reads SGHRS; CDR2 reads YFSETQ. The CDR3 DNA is TGCGCCAGCAGCTTTGGCATTGTCAGAGCCTACGAGCAGTACGTC. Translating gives CASSFGIVRAYEQYV.

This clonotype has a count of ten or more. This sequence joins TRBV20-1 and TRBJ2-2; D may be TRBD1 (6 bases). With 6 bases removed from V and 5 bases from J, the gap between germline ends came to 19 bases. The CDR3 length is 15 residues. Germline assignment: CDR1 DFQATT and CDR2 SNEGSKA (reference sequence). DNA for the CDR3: TGCAGTGCCTTAGCCTGGGGGCGCGAGACCGGGGAGCTGTTTTTT. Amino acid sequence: CSALAWGRETGELFF.